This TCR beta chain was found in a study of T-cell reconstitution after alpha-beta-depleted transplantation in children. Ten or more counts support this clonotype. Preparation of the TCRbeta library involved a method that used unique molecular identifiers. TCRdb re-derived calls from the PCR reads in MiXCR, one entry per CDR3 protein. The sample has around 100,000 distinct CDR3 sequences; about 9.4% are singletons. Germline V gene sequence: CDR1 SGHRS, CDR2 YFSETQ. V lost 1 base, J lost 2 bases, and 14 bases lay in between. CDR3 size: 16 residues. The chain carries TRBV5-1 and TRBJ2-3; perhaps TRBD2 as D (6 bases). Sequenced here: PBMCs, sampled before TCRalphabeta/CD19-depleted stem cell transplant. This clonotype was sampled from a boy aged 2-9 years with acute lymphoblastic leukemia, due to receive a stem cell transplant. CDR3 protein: CASSLIGGVTTDTQYF. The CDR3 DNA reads TGCGCCAGCAGCTTGATCGGCGGGGTGACCACAGATACGCAGTATTTT.